This T cell receptor (beta chain) was identified in a study of T cells in Graves' hyperthyroidism and ophthalmopathy. V lost 4 bases, J lost 3 bases, and 18 bases lay in between. From germline, CDR1 is LNHDA and CDR2 SQIVND (reference sequence). The CDR3 is made up of 16 amino acids. PBMCs came from 7.5 to 10 ml fresh peripheral blood. Researchers took RNA transcripts and amplified the TCR beta CDR3 regions from them. With the HTBI primer set, the TCR CDR3 went through a first round of RT-PCR. Each CDR3 protein gets one entry after TCRdb re-called the multiplex PCR reads with MiXCR. The top ten clones hold about 70% of a sample with about 400,000 distinct CDR3 sequences, 20% to 30% of them seen once.

The receptor's source is a man aged 45-65 years with Graves' hyperthyroidism. Sequencing was done on a sample of blood. J is TRBJ1-1 and V is TRBV19, with D possibly TRBD1 on 5 matching bases. The CDR3 loop is CASSTSGLRGDTEAFF. The CDR3 coding sequence is TGTGCCAGTAGTACCTCGGGACTCCGAGGGGACACTGAAGCTTTCTTT.